This is a list of T cell receptor beta chains from one sample in a study of T cells after yellow fever vaccination. TCRdb itself ran the 5' RACE reads through MiXCR, one entry per CDR3 protein. Among about 550,000 distinct CDR3 sequences listed, 15% to 20% were seen once. The sample in question was PBMCs, obtained 15 days after the yellow fever booster vaccination. The receptors here all came from a man aged 30 to 45 who received the YFV17D yellow fever vaccine. CDR3s include the opening cysteine and the closing phenylalanine or tryptophan.

J	V	length	CDR3
TRBJ2-1	TRBV3-1	16	CASSQAGREGLREQFF
TRBJ2-1	TRBV20-1	19	CSARDLGTSAPSSYNEQFF
TRBJ2-1	TRBV5-1	15	CASSLGQFGYNEQFF
TRBJ2-7	TRBV5-1	15	CASSLDGEGVYEQYF
TRBJ2-2	TRBV7-2	14	CASCRGGLTGELFF
TRBJ2-3	TRBV5-4	16	CASSRGRPPGTDTQYF
TRBJ2-1	TRBV14	16	CASSLPMGGSYNEQFF
TRBJ2-2	TRBV24-1	13	CATKAVNTGELFF
TRBJ1-5	TRBV20-1	12	CSASIFNQPQHF
TRBJ2-7	TRBV6-5	12	CASSWTGYEQYF
TRBJ2-3	TRBV20-1	15	CSARLAGGNTDTQYF
TRBJ2-5	TRBV18	15	CASSPRDYEGETQYF
TRBJ2-7	TRBV4-2	17	CASSQEAGTRSSYEQYF
TRBJ1-5	TRBV5-1	13	CASSLEGEEPQHF
TRBJ2-1	TRBV5-1	15	CASSLEASTYNEQFF
TRBJ2-7	TRBV28	18	CASSLSRAVRTAAYEQYF
TRBJ2-3	TRBV20-1	14	CCARIPGQPDTQYF
TRBJ1-2	TRBV4-3	13	CASSQETGGGYTF
TRBJ2-1	TRBV15	18	CATSRGSQDRGRDNEQFF
TRBJ2-3	TRBV7-9	15	CASSLTTGRRDTQYF
TRBJ2-1	TRBV12-3/TRBV12-4	11	CASSLINEQFF
TRBJ2-5	TRBV6-5	15	CASSITTGLSEIQYF
TRBJ1-2	TRBV19	12	CASRGLSYGYTF
TRBJ2-7	TRBV28	13	CASIGGLGYEQYF
TRBJ2-1	TRBV21-1	17	CASGLAGGPGRSNEQFF
TRBJ2-7	TRBV5-1	16	CASSVLGHRGRYEQYF
TRBJ2-3	TRBV10-3	13	CAISGTGQDTQYF
TRBJ1-1	TRBV5-6	14	CASHGEGAKTEAFF
TRBJ1-5	TRBV19	15	CASSRLQGPGQPQHF
TRBJ1-5	TRBV20-1	13	CSARGGLLQPQHF
TRBJ1-4	TRBV20-1	13	CSASPGPGGKLFF
TRBJ2-2	TRBV10-3	13	CAISERSGGELFF
TRBJ2-7	TRBV3-1	15	CASSQGVGGPYEQYF
TRBJ2-7	TRBV20-1	14	CSASKTGIGYEQYF
TRBJ2-5	TRBV5-1	15	CASSSGTAYQETQYF
TRBJ1-4	TRBV29-1	12	CSVVSTNEKLFF
TRBJ2-7	TRBV6-2/TRBV6-3	20	CASSYRLGLAGGPGDYEQYF
TRBJ1-4	TRBV12-3/TRBV12-4	15	CASSWGGGQPEKLFF
TRBJ2-3	TRBV10-3	16	CAISGRGSGKVDTQYF
TRBJ2-7	TRBV5-1	13	CASSWGKSYEQYF
TRBJ2-5	TRBV20-1	14	CSARDGGTGETQYF
TRBJ2-2	TRBV20-1	13	CSASLNRGGELFF
TRBJ2-4	TRBV27	17	CASCKVASGTFKNIQYF